This TCR beta chain was observed in a study of blood T cell repertoires in COVID-19. Study overall: Acute-phase and convalescent COVID-19 samples originated in the United States, Italy and Spain. Sources were T cells, B-cell-depleted T cells, or PBMCs; the material itself was cDNA or gDNA.

Trimming cost V 6 bases and J 2 bases, with 20 bases left between them. The CDR3 runs to 17 residues. Germline V gives CDR1 LNHDA, CDR2 SQIVND (reference sequence). Study processing details: It was from reference gene primer amplification that nucleated cell counts were estimated. Measured with immunoSEQ multiplex PCR; TCRdb has only the in-frame clones, and not every one. V, J and clone size are taken as reported in that table, and D and trimming were inferred from the DNA itself. Found here are about 170,000 clones, over 65% of them singletons; the top ten hold 2.5% to 3%. The TCR sequence derives from a woman at least 80 years old with acute or convalescent COVID-19. Sequencing was done on a sample of peripheral blood. The gene calls are TRBV19 and TRBJ1-5; D perhaps matches TRBD1 (6 bases). DNA of the CDR3: TGTGCCAGTAGGGAAGTAAAGGGGGAATCCGGCAATCAGCCCCAGCATTTT. This encodes CASREVKGESGNQPQHF.